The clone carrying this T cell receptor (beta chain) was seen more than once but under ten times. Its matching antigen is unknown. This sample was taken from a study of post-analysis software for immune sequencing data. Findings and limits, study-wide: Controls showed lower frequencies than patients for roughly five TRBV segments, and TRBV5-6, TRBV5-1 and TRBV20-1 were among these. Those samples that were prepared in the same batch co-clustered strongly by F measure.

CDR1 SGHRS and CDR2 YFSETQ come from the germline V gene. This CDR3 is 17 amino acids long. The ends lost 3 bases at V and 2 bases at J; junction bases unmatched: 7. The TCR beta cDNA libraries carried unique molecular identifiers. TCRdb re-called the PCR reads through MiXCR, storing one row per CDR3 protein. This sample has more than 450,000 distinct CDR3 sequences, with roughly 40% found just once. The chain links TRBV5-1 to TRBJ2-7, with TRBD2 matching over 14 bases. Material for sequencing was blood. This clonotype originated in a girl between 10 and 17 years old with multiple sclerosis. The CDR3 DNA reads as TGCGCCAGCAGCTCCGGGACTAGCGGGAGTGGCCCCTACGAGCAGTACTTC. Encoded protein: CASSSGTSGSGPYEQYF.